Sequencing of this T cell receptor beta chain was carried out in a study of Ad26.COV2.S vaccination and SARS-CoV-2 variants. The wider study: Once, or twice with 56 days between doses, Ad26.COV2.S was given intramuscularly. Study-wide findings and caveats: There was a possibility that the TCR breadth and depth analyses underestimated total T cell responses.

The method was immunoSEQ multiplex PCR; TCRdb's version includes in-frame clones alone and lacks a portion of them. The sample gives roughly 500,000 clones, 89% of which show up once; 2.5% to 3% is in the top ten. Treatment denoted: 15 to 20 received Ad26.COV2.S at low or high dose, single or two shots; about 5 received placebo; per-sample allocation not given. Sampling was performed 63 days after the first vaccine or placebo injection. Vaccine was an Ad26 vector expressing Wuhan-strain SARS-CoV-2 spike. As to this clone: The antigen is unknown.

This TCR derives from a person between 18 and 59 years old who received the Ad26.COV2.S COVID-19 vaccine or a placebo. Material: peripheral blood, obtained in a trial of Ad26.COV2.S vaccine versus placebo.

In nucleotides, the CDR3 is TGCGCCAGCAGCCAAGAAGCCATATCGAACACTGAAGCTTTCTTT. Residues: CASSQEAISNTEAFF. This sequence joins TRBV4-3 and TRBJ1-1; D unresolved. Germline lookup yields CDR1 LGHNA and CDR2 YSLEER. Trimming stripped 0 bases from V and 1 base from J, with 9 bases between. The CDR3 is made up of 15 amino acids.